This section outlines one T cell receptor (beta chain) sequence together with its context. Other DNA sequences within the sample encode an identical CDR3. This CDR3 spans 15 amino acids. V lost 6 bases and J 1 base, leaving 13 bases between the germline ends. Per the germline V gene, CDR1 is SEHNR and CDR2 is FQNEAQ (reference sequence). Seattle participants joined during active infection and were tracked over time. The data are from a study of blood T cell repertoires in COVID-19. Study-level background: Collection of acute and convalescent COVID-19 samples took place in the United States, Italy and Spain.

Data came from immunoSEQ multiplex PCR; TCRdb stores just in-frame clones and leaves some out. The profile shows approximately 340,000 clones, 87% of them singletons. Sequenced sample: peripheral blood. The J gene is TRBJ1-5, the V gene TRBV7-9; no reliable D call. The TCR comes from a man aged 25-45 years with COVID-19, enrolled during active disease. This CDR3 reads CASSRGGLSNQPQHF. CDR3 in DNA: TGTGCCAGCAGTCGGGGAGGGTTAAGCAATCAGCCCCAGCATTTT. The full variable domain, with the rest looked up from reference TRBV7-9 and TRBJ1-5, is DTGVSQNPRHKITKRGQNVTFRCDPISEHNRLYWYRQTLGQGPEFLTYFQNEAQLEKSRLLSDRFSAERPKGSFSTLEIQRTEQGDSAMYLCASSRGGLSNQPQHFGDGTRLSIL.